This T cell receptor beta chain is drawn from a study of cytomegalovirus exposure and HLA in healthy donors. V lost 7 bases, J lost 10 bases, and 22 bases lay in between. Germline V gene sequence: CDR1 LNHDA, CDR2 SQIVND (reference sequence). CDR3 length: 14 residues. It was with 60 Vbeta and 13 Jbeta primers that the PCR ran. Measured with immunoSEQ multiplex PCR; TCRdb has only the in-frame clones, and not every one. The repertoire holds roughly 110,000 clones, with less than 80% as singletons. The sample comprised PBMCs. The J gene is TRBJ1-1, the V gene TRBV19, with D tentatively TRBD1 (6 bases). This sequence originates from a man in his 60s in good health and CMV-seronegative. The CDR3 sequence: CASIGGRQPGVAFF. The CDR3 DNA sequence: TGTGCCAGTATTGGGGGAAGACAGCCAGGGGTAGCTTTCTTT.